This T cell receptor beta chain was documented in a study of T cell repertoires in cytomegalovirus infection. With regard to this clonotype: Its antigen is currently unknown.

In germline, CDR1 is KGHSH, CDR2 LQKENI. Deletions cut 6 bases from V and 6 bases from J, with 17 bases between. The CDR3 consists of 14 residues. In TCRdb, the reads were re-called with MiXCR into one record per CDR3 protein. This sample has approximately 100,000 distinct CDR3 sequences, with around 31% found just once. This sequence was found in a human donor in good health (CMV status not recorded). Some clones in this sample may be carry-over from other donors' samples. The rearrangement joins TRBV18 to TRBJ1-2; maybe TRBD1 (6 bases). Source: CD8+ T cells from cultured PBMCs, taken from culture after CMV antigen stimulation. CDR3 DNA: TGTGCCAGCTCCCCCGGGGGGCGCGACGATGGCTACACCTTC. It translates to CASSPGGRDDGYTF.